A selection of T cell receptor beta chains follows, all from one sample in a study of blood T cells in healthy people across ages. TCRdb reanalysed the 5' RACE reads using MiXCR and keeps one entry per CDR3 protein. The repertoire holds some 1.8 million distinct CDR3 sequences, with 35% to 50% as singletons. Sequencing was performed on blood. The receptors stem from a human donor in good health. Each CDR3 is given with its conserved first and last residue. D genes are given only for firm matches. Where a row states a size, it is once, few, many or the class of an expanded clone; other rows omit it.

TRBV3-1	-	-	TRBJ2-1	TGTGCCAGCAGCCATTCTGAGGCGCAGTTCTTC	CASSHSEAQFF
TRBV5-6	once	-	TRBJ2-3	TGTGCCAGCAGCTTGGCTGGCAGGATCATAGATACGCAGTATTTT	CASSLAGRIIDTQYF
TRBV7-9	-	TRBD2	TRBJ2-5	TGTGCCAGCAGCCTAGCGGGAGACCGACGGGAGACCCAGTACTTC	CASSLAGDRRETQYF
TRBV12-3/TRBV12-4	few	TRBD1	TRBJ1-2	TGTGCCAGCAGTTTAGCGACAGGGAGCGATGGCTACACCTTC	CASSLATGSDGYTF
TRBV15	few	-	TRBJ1-2	TGTGCCACCAGCAGAGCGGCACGCGTCAGGGACCATGGCTACACCTTC	CATSRAARVRDHGYTF
TRBV4-3	-	-	TRBJ1-2	TGCGCCAGCAGCCAAGCCCTGGGGGGGAGAGGGTACACCTTC	CASSQALGGRGYTF
TRBV29-1	few	-	TRBJ1-2	TGCAGCGTTCAGAGGGGAGGGCGAGATGGCTACACCTTC	CSVQRGGRDGYTF
TRBV7-7	few	-	TRBJ2-7	TGTGCCAGCGGCCAGAATACAGGACAGTCCTACGAGCAGTACTTC	CASGQNTGQSYEQYF
TRBV12-3/TRBV12-4	once	-	TRBJ1-2	TGTGCCAGCAGCCCCCCGGGGGATAGCTATGGCTACACCTTC	CASSPPGDSYGYTF
TRBV7-2	-	TRBD2	TRBJ2-1	TGTGCCAGTAAAGCGGGGGCGTGGAGCTCCTACAATGAGCAGTTCTTC	CASKAGAWSSYNEQFF
TRBV4-3	-	-	TRBJ2-7	TGCGCCAGCAGCCAAGAGGAGGGAGGGGGTTACGAGCAGTACTTC	CASSQEEGGGYEQYF
TRBV24-1	-	-	TRBJ1-2	TGTGCCACCAGTGAACCTAACTATGGCTACACCTTC	CATSEPNYGYTF
TRBV6-5	-	-	TRBJ1-1	TGTGCCAGCAGTTACTCGATCGAGGGCGGGTGGGAGAAAACTGAAGCTTTCTTT	CASSYSIEGGWEKTEAFF
TRBV5-1	-	TRBD1	TRBJ2-3	TGCGCCAGCAGCAAGAATGTACAGGGGTCAGATACGCAGTATTTT	CASSKNVQGSDTQYF
TRBV6-5	-	TRBD1	TRBJ2-1	TGTGCCAGCAGTTACACGCACAGGGGGACAGGAACCTACAATGAGCAGTTCTTC	CASSYTHRGTGTYNEQFF
TRBV20-1	once	-	TRBJ1-1	TGCAGTGCTAGAGAAAACACGTACACTGAAGCTTTCTTT	CSARENTYTEAFF
TRBV12-3/TRBV12-4	-	-	TRBJ1-1	TGTGCCAGCAGTTTTGAGGGGGGCGGTAGGACTGAAGCTTTCTTT	CASSFEGGGRTEAFF
TRBV5-1	few	TRBD1	TRBJ1-2	TGCGCCAGCAGCGACGGGACAGGTCTTGGCTACACCTTC	CASSDGTGLGYTF
TRBV7-9	few	-	TRBJ1-2	TGTGCCAGCAGCTCGCAGGGATTTTTCTATGGCTACACCTTC	CASSSQGFFYGYTF
TRBV12-3/TRBV12-4	many	-	TRBJ2-6	TGTGCCAGCAGCCTAGGGGTTGCCGGGGCCAACGTCCTGACTTTC	CASSLGVAGANVLTF
TRBV29-1	-	TRBD2	TRBJ2-4	TGCAGCGTTGAAGTAGCGGGGGGGCCTGAGAACATTCAGTACTTC	CSVEVAGGPENIQYF
TRBV6-6	many	TRBD2	TRBJ2-7	TGTGCCAGCAGTTACGGTAGCGGGGGGGCCTACGAGCAGTACTTC	CASSYGSGGAYEQYF
TRBV20-1	-	-	TRBJ2-3	TGCAGTGTAACGACCTCAGGATGGGGTTCGTTTACAGATACGCAGTATTTT	CSVTTSGWGSFTDTQYF
TRBV5-1	-	TRBD1	TRBJ1-5	TGCGCCAGCAGCGCGACGACAGGGAGCAATCAGCCCCAGCATTTT	CASSATTGSNQPQHF
TRBV7-2	-	-	TRBJ1-2	TGTGCCGGCAGCCCCTGGACAGAATATGGCTACACCTTC	CAGSPWTEYGYTF
TRBV9	-	TRBD2	TRBJ2-1	TGTGCCAGCAGCGTGGCAGCGGGGGTATACAATGAGCAGTTCTTC	CASSVAAGVYNEQFF
TRBV5-1	-	-	TRBJ2-2	TGCGCCAGCAGGCGGGGTCAAACCACACCCGGGGAGCTGTTTTTT	CASRRGQTTPGELFF
TRBV7-8	-	-	TRBJ2-7	TGTGCCAGCAGCTTTTGGACCTCCGAGCAGTACTTC	CASSFWTSEQYF
TRBV21-1	-	-	TRBJ1-2	TGTGCCAGCAGCAAATGGGAAAAAGGGACCTATAACTATGGCTACACCTTC	CASSKWEKGTYNYGYTF
TRBV2	-	-	TRBJ2-3	TGTGCCAGCAATAGGGCCCTGCGCACAGATACGCAGTATTTT	CASNRALRTDTQYF
TRBV27	few	-	TRBJ1-2	TGTGCCAGCAGTGGAGCAGGGGATGGCTACACCTTC	CASSGAGDGYTF
TRBV11-2	many	-	TRBJ2-5	TGTGCCAGCAGCTTAGAAGGAGGGCTACAAGAGACCCAGTACTTC	CASSLEGGLQETQYF
TRBV7-9	-	-	TRBJ2-3	TGTGCCAGCAGCTTGGCGGTACAGGGTGGTGAGGCAGATACGCAGTATTTT	CASSLAVQGGEADTQYF
TRBV29-1	-	TRBD2	TRBJ2-1	TGCAGCGTTGGTAGCGGGGGGGCATTCAATGAGCAGTTCTTC	CSVGSGGAFNEQFF
TRBV6-6	-	-	TRBJ1-4	TGTGCCAGCAGTTACAGGGACATCGGAGAAAAACTGTTTTTT	CASSYRDIGEKLFF
TRBV5-8	few	-	TRBJ2-5	TGTGCCAGCAGCTTGGATAGAGGGACCTACGCGCAGTACTTC	CASSLDRGTYAQYF
TRBV6-6	-	TRBD2	TRBJ2-5	TGTGCCAGCAGTTACCTGACTAGCGGGGAGAAAGAGACCCAGTACTTC	CASSYLTSGEKETQYF
TRBV20-1	-	-	TRBJ2-5	TGCAGTGCTCGATCGACCAGACCGGGGGAAAAGGAGACCCAGTACTTC	CSARSTRPGEKETQYF
TRBV5-1	few	-	TRBJ2-1	TGCGCCAGCAGCAGGGCGGGGAGGAGCTCCTACAATGAGCAGTTCTTC	CASSRAGRSSYNEQFF
TRBV7-2	-	-	TRBJ1-2	TGTGCCAGCAGCTTAGTGACAGAAAAAGGCTACACCTTC	CASSLVTEKGYTF
TRBV7-3	-	-	TRBJ2-1	TGTGCCAGCAGCTTAATTCCGCAGAATGAGCAGTTCTTC	CASSLIPQNEQFF
TRBV7-9	once	TRBD1	TRBJ2-3	TGTGCCAGCAGCTACCTGGACAGGGCGGGCACAGATACGCAGTATTTT	CASSYLDRAGTDTQYF
TRBV13	-	TRBD2	TRBJ2-1	TGTGCCAGCAGCTTATTGGGACTCTCAACGGGGGGTGAGCAGTTCTTC	CASSLLGLSTGGEQFF
TRBV9	many	TRBD2	TRBJ2-1	TGTGCCAGCAGCGTAGGCGGGGGAACCTACAATGAGCAGTTCTTC	CASSVGGGTYNEQFF
TRBV28	few	-	TRBJ1-3	TGTGCCAGCAGACTACCGGGGGCTGGAAACACCATATATTTT	CASRLPGAGNTIYF
TRBV4-3	-	-	TRBJ1-4	TGCGCCAGCAGCTCTTCTCGGGCCGTTCTTACAACTAATGAAAAACTGTTTTTT	CASSSSRAVLTTNEKLFF
TRBV7-7	-	-	TRBJ2-5	TGTGCCAGCAGCTATGGAACTTCCCCTGAGACCCAGTACTTC	CASSYGTSPETQYF
TRBV6-5	many	-	TRBJ1-2	TGTGCCAGCCTGACTCCTTACTATGGCTACACCTTC	CASLTPYYGYTF
TRBV4-3	many	-	TRBJ2-1	TGCGCCAGCAGCCAAGGAGTAATCAATGAGCAGTTCTTC	CASSQGVINEQFF
TRBV7-2	-	-	TRBJ2-1	TGTGCCAGCAGCTTAATTGCTAGCTGGAATGAGCAGTTCTTC	CASSLIASWNEQFF